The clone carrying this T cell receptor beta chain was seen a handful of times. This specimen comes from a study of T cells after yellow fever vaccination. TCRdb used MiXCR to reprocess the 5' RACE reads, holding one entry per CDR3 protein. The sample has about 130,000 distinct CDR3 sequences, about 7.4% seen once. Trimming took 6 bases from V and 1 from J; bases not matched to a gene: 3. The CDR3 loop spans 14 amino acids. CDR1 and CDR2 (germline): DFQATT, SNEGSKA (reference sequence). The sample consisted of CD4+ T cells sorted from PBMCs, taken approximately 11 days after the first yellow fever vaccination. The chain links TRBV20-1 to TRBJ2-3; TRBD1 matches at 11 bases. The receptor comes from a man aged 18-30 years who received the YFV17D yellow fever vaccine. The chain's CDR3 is CSAPGQGGTDTQYF. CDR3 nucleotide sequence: TGCAGTGCCCCGGGACAGGGGGGCACAGATACGCAGTATTTT.